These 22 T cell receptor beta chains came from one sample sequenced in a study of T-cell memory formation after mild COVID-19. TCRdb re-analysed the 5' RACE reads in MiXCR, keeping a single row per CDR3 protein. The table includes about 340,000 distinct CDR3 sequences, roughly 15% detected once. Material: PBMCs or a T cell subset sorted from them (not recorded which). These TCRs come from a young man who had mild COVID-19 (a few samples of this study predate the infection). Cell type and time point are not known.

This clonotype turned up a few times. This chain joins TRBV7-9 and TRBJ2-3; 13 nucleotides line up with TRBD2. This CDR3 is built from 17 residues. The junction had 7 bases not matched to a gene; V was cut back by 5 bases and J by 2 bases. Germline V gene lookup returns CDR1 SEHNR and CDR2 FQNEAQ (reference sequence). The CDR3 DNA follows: TGTGCCAGCAGCCCGGGGACTAGCGGGGCGCTCACAGATACGCAGTATTTT. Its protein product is CASSPGTSGALTDTQYF.

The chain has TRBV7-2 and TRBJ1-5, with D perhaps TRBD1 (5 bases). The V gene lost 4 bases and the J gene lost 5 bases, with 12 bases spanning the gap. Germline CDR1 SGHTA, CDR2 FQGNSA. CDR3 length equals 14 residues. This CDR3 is CASSSEGSHQPQHF. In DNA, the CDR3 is TGTGCCAGCAGCTCGGAGGGGTCGCATCAGCCCCAGCATTTT.

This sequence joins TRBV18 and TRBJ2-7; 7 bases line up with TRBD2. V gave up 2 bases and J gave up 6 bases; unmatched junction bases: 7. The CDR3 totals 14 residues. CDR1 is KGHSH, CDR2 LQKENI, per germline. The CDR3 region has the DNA TGTGCCAGCTCACCAGCACCGGGAGGAGGCGAGCAGTACGTC. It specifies CASSPAPGGGEQYV.

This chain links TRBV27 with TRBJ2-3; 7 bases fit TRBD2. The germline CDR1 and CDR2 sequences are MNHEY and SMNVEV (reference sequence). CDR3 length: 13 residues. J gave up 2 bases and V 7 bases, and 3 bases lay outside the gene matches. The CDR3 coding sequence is TGTGCCAGCAAAGCGGGGAACACAGATACGCAGTATTTT. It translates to CASKAGNTDTQYF.

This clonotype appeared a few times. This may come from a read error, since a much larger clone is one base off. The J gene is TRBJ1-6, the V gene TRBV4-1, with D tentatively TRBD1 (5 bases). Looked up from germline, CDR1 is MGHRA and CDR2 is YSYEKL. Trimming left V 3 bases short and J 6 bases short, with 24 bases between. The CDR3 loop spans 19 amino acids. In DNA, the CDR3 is TGCGCCAGCAGCCACCAAACGCGGGGACCAAGGTCTCGTAATTCACCCCTCCACTTT. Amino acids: CASSHQTRGPRSRNSPLHF.

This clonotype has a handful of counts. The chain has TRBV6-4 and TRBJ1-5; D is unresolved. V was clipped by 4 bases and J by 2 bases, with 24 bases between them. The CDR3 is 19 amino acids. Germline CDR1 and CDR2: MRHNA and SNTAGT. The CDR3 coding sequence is TGTGCCAGCAGTGTGAAGGCGAGCGCCGGACTTTTTGGCAATCAGCCCCAGCATTTT. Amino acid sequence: CASSVKASAGLFGNQPQHF.

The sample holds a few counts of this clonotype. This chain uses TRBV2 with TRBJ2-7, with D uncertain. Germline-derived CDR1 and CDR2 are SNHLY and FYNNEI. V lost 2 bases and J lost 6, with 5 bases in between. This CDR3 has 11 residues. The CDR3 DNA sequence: TGTGCCAGCAGTGAACAGGTCGAGCAGTACTTC. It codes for CASSEQVEQYF.

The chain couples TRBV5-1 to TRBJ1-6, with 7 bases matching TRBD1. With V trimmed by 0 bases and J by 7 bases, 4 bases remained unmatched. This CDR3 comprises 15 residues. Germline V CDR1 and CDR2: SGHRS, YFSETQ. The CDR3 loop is CASSLDRGRNSPLHF. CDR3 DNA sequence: TGCGCCAGCAGCTTGGACAGGGGTAGGAATTCACCCCTCCACTTT.

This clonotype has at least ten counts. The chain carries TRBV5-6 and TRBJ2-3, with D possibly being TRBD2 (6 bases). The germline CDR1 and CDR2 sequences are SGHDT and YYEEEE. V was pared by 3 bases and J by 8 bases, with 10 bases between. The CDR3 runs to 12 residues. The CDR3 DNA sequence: TGTGCCAGCAGCTCCTCTAGCGTTACGCAGTATTTT. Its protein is CASSSSSVTQYF.

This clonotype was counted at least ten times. The CDR3 DNA sequence: TGTGCCAGCAGCCCTTGGAAGACCCAGTACTTC. It encodes CASSPWKTQYF. J is TRBJ2-5 and V is TRBV7-2; the D is unclear. Germline assignment: CDR1 SGHTA and CDR2 FQGNSA. The V gene lost 5 bases and the J gene lost 6 bases, with 7 bases spanning the gap. The length of the CDR3 is 11 residues. Full variable domain (outside the CDR3, taken from reference TRBV7-2 and TRBJ2-5): GAGVSQSPSNKVTEKGKDVELRCDPISGHTALYWYRQSLGQGLEFLIYFQGNSAPDKSGLPSDRFSAERTGGSVSTLTIQRTQQEDSAVYLCASSPWKTQYFGPGTRLLVL.

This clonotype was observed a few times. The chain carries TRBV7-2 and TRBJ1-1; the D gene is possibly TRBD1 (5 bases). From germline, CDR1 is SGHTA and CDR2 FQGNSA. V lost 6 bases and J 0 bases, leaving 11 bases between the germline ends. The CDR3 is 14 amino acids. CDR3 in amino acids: CASRSLTVNTEAFF. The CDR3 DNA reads TGTGCCAGCAGATCCTTGACAGTGAACACTGAAGCTTTCTTT.

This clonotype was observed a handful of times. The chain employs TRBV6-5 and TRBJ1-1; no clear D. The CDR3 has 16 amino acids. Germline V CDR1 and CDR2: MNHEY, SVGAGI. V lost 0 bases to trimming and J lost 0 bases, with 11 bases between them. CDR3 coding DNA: TGTGCCAGCAGTTACTCGCTCAACTCCCTGAACACTGAAGCTTTCTTT. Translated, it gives CASSYSLNSLNTEAFF.

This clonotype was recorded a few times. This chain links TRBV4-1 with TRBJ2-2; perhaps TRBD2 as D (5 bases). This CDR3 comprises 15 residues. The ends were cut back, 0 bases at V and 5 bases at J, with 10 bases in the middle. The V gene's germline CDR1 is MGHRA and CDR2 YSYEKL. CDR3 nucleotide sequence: TGCGCCAGCAGCCAAGATCGAGGGAGAACCGGGGAGCTGTTTTTT. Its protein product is CASSQDRGRTGELFF.

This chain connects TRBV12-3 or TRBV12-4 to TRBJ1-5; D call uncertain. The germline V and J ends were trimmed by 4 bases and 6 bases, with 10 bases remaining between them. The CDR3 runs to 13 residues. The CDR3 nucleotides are TGTGCCAGCAGTTGGGAGTTTGGTCAGCCCCAGCATTTT. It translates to CASSWEFGQPQHF.

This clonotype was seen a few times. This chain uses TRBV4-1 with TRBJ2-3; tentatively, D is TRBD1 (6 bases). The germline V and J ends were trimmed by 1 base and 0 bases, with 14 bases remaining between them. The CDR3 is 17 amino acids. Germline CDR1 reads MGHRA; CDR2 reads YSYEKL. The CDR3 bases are TGCGCCAGCAGCCAAGCCAAGAGGACAGTGAGCACAGATACGCAGTATTTT. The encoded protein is CASSQAKRTVSTDTQYF.

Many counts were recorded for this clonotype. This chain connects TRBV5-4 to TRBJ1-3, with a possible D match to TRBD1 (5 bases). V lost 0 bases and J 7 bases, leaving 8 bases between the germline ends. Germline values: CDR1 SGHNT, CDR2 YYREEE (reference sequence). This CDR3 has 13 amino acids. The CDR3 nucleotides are TGTGCCAGCAGCTTGGCCCAGGGCAACACCATATATTTT. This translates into CASSLAQGNTIYF.

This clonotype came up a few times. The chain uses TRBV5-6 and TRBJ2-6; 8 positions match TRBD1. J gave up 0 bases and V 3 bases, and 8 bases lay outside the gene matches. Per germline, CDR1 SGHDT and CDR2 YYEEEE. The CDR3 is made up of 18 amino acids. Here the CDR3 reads CASSSRDRPVSGANVLTF. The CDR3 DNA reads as TGTGCCAGCAGCTCCAGGGACAGGCCTGTCTCTGGGGCCAACGTCCTGACTTTC.

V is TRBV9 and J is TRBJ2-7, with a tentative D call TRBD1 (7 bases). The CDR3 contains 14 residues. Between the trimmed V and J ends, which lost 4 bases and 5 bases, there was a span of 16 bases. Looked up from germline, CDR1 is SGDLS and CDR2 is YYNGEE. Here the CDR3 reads CASSFQGVADEQYF. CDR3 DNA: TGTGCCAGCAGCTTCCAGGGGGTAGCGGACGAGCAGTACTTC.

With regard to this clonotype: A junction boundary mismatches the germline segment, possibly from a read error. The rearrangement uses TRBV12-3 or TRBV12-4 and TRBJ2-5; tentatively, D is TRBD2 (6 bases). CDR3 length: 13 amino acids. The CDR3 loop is CASSLAAQETQYF. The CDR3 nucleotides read TGTGCCAGCAGCTTAGCGGCCCAAGAGACCCAGTACTTC.

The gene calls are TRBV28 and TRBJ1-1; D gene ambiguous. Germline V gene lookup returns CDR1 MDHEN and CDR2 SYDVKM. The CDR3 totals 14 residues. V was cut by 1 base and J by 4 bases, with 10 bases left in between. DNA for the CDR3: TGTGCCAGCAGTTTATCCGTGGGCGGCACTGAAGCTTTCTTT. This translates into CASSLSVGGTEAFF. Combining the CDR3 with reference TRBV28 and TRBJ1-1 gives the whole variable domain DVKVTQSSRYLVKRTGEKVFLECVQDMDHENMFWYRQDPGLGLRLIYFSYDVKMKEKGDIPEGYSVSREKKERFSLILESASTNQTSMYLCASSLSVGGTEAFFGQGTRLTVV.

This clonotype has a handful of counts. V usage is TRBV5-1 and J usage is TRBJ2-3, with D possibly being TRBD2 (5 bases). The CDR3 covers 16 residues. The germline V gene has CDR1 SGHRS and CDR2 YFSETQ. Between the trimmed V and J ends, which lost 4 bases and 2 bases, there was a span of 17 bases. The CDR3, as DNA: TGCGCCAGCAGCCTTGAGGGTCTAGCAGTCACAGATACGCAGTATTTT. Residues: CASSLEGLAVTDTQYF.

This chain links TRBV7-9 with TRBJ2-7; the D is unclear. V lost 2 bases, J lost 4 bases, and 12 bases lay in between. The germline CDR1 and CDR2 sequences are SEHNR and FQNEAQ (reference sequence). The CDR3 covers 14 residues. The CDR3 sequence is CASSLKGDPYEQYV. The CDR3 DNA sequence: TGTGCCAGCAGCTTAAAAGGAGACCCTTACGAGCAGTACGTC.